Each of the 3 T cell receptor beta chains below was sequenced from the same sample in a study of blood T cell repertoires in COVID-19. The table came from immunoSEQ multiplex PCR; TCRdb's copy has only in-frame clones and leaves some out. Among about 83,000 clones listed, around 86% were seen once. Material: peripheral blood. The origin of the receptors is a man between 45 and 60 years old with active COVID-19.

This chain links TRBV5-4 with TRBJ1-2; TRBD1 is a possible D gene (5 bases). V gave up 5 bases and J gave up 0 bases, with 14 bases separating them. The CDR3 contains 15 residues. Germline V gene data show CDR1 as SGHNT and CDR2 as YYREEE (reference sequence). The CDR3 DNA follows: TGTGCCAGCAGAGAGGAGGGGCAGGCTAACTATGGCTACACCTTC. It specifies CASREEGQANYGYTF.

The V call is TRBV28, the J call TRBJ2-7; possible D gene TRBD1, 6 bases. The V and J ends lost 8 bases and 0 bases respectively, with 11 bases between them. Germline CDR1 is MDHEN and CDR2 is SYDVKM. This CDR3 spans 13 amino acids. CDR3 coding DNA: TGTGCCAGCCTTGACAGGAGCTCCTACGAGCAGTACTTC. Amino acids: CASLDRSSYEQYF.

The chain combines TRBV2 with TRBJ1-2, with D hard to call. This CDR3 contains 12 residues. Germline loops: CDR1 SNHLY, CDR2 FYNNEI. Trimming stripped 5 bases from V and 1 base from J, with 5 bases between. Here the CDR3 DNA reads TGTGCCAGCAGTCAGGATAACTATGGCTACACCTTC. It yields the protein CASSQDNYGYTF.